The 22 T cell receptor beta chains given below trace back to one sample, sequenced in a study of T cells in tumors after PD-1 blockade. Clones were read by immunoSEQ multiplex PCR, and TCRdb kept only the in-frame ones, dropping some. The table has approximately 46,000 clones, roughly three quarters seen once. This material consisted of PBMCs, taken before anti-PD-1 treatment. All receptors derive from a human donor with basal cell carcinoma.

The chain combines TRBV2 with TRBJ2-1, with no clear D. This CDR3 contains 11 residues. The V end was cut by 4 bases, the J end by 8 bases, with 6 bases between. CDR1 and CDR2 (germline): SNHLY, FYNNEI. The CDR3 loop is CASSVRDEQFF. The CDR3 region has the DNA TGTGCCAGCAGTGTACGGGATGAGCAGTTCTTC.

The chain employs TRBV14 and TRBJ1-4; D gene ambiguous. The V gene's germline CDR1 is SGHDN and CDR2 FVKESK. V lost 4 bases, J lost 10 bases, and 16 bases lay in between. The CDR3 runs 14 residues. The CDR3 sequence is CASSLLGNGGKLFF. The CDR3, as DNA: TGTGCCAGCAGCCTTTTGGGTAATGGTGGAAAACTGTTTTTT.

The chain is built from TRBV9 and TRBJ1-2; D gene unclear. CDR1 SGDLS and CDR2 YYNGEE come from the germline V gene. V lost 4 bases and J lost 2, with 9 bases in between. The length of the CDR3 is 13 residues. The CDR3 bases are TGTGCCAGCAGCCCGGACGGGAACTATGGCTACACCTTC. It yields the protein CASSPDGNYGYTF. Complete variable domain (other parts from reference TRBV9 and TRBJ1-2): DSGVTQTPKHLITATGQRVTLRCSPRSGDLSVYWYQQSLDQGLQFLIQYYNGEERAKGNILERFSAQQFPDLHSELNLSSLELGDSALYFCASSPDGNYGYTFGSGTRLTVV.

The chain carries TRBV24-1 and TRBJ2-3, with 7 nucleotides matching TRBD2. V shed 1 base, J shed 0 bases, and the junction held 6 bases outside the gene matches. This CDR3 is built from 17 residues. CDR1 KGHDR and CDR2 SFDVKD come from the germline V gene. CDR3 sequence (DNA): TGTGCCACCAGTGATTTTTGGGGAGGGCCCAGCACAGATACGCAGTATTTT. It yields the protein CATSDFWGGPSTDTQYF.

The rearrangement joins TRBV27 to TRBJ1-4; D might be TRBD1 (6 bases). The V gene lost 4 bases and the J gene lost 8 bases, with 11 bases spanning the gap. The CDR3 runs to 13 residues. Per germline, CDR1 MNHEY and CDR2 SMNVEV (reference sequence). In DNA, the CDR3 is TGTGCCAGCAGTTGGGGGCGGGGGGAAAAACTGTTTTTT. This codes for CASSWGRGEKLFF. Complete variable domain (other parts from reference TRBV27 and TRBJ1-4): EAQVTQNPRYLITVTGKKLTVTCSQNMNHEYMSWYRQDPGLGLRQIYYSMNVEVTDKGDVPEGYKVSRKEKRNFPLILESPSPNQTSLYFCASSWGRGEKLFFGSGTQLSVL.

The V gene is TRBV10-1, the J gene TRBJ2-4; no reliable D call. Trimming removed 0 bases from V and 4 bases from J, with 7 bases in between. In germline, CDR1 is WNHNN, CDR2 SYGVQD (reference sequence). This CDR3 contains 14 residues. The CDR3 region is CASSESPGKNIQYF. CDR3 coding DNA: TGCGCCAGCAGTGAGTCTCCGGGTAAAAACATTCAGTACTTC.

V is TRBV4-1 and J is TRBJ1-4; TRBD1 agrees at 10 bases. Germline V gives CDR1 MGHRA, CDR2 YSYEKL. This CDR3 contains 14 residues. The V and J ends lost 6 bases and 8 bases, in that order; junction bases with no gene match: 6. The CDR3, as DNA: TGCGCCAGCAGTGCCGGGACAGGGGAAGAAAAACTGTTTTTT. Translating it yields CASSAGTGEEKLFF.

The chain combines TRBV19 with TRBJ2-7; 10 bases match TRBD1. Germline V lookup: CDR1 LNHDA, CDR2 SQIVND (reference sequence). Germline trimming cut 6 bases from V and 3 bases from J; bases unmatched to any gene: 11. This CDR3 has 16 amino acids. CDR3 region: CASRPIYGTGDYEQYF. CDR3 DNA sequence: TGTGCCAGTAGACCCATATACGGGACAGGGGACTACGAGCAGTACTTC.

This clone has only a few counts. Additional DNA sequences in this sample encode the identical CDR3. J is TRBJ2-3 and V is TRBV11-3; D is uncertain. V was shortened by 3 bases and J by 3 bases, with 10 bases between the two germline ends. This CDR3 has 14 amino acids. Germline values: CDR1 SGHNT, CDR2 YENEEA. CDR3 DNA sequence: TGTGCCAGCAGCTTGACATCCTCGACAGATACGCAGTATTTT. Translated, it gives CASSLTSSTDTQYF.

The chain is built from TRBV28 and TRBJ1-5; no definite D call. CDR3 length equals 18 residues. Trimming shortened V by 5 bases and J by 0 bases, and 20 bases separated the two germline ends. The V gene's germline CDR1 is MDHEN and CDR2 SYDVKM. CDR3 in amino acids: CASSPRRAMGYSNQPQHF. In nucleotides, the CDR3 is TGTGCCAGCAGTCCCCGAAGGGCCATGGGCTATAGCAATCAGCCCCAGCATTTT.

This chain's CDR3 is CASSSGTSGGNEQFF. CDR3 DNA sequence: TGTGCCAGCAGCTCCGGGACTAGCGGGGGGAATGAGCAGTTCTTC. This sequence joins TRBV7-3 and TRBJ2-1, with 15 bases aligning to TRBD2. This CDR3 comprises 15 residues. Germline V gene data show CDR1 as SGHTA and CDR2 as FQGTGA. After removal of 4 bases from V and 7 bases from J, the junction contained 2 bases not matched to a gene.

The chain is built from TRBV19 and TRBJ2-4; TRBD2 agrees at 10 bases. There are 16 residues in the CDR3. The trim removed 1 base at V and 5 bases at J, leaving 5 bases unmatched. The germline CDR1 and CDR2 sequences are LNHDA and SQIVND (reference sequence). CDR3 sequence: CASSIATSGAQNIQYF. CDR3 bases: TGTGCCAGTAGTATAGCTACTAGCGGGGCCCAAAACATTCAGTACTTC.

The chain joins TRBV4-1 to TRBJ2-3; D is undetermined. The V gene's germline CDR1 is MGHRA and CDR2 YSYEKL. This CDR3 has 13 amino acids. V lost 1 base to trimming and J lost 4 bases, with 6 bases between them. CDR3 loop: CASSQASPDTQYF. In nucleotides, the CDR3 is TGCGCCAGCAGCCAAGCGAGTCCAGATACGCAGTATTTT.

The chain uses TRBV27 and TRBJ2-2; the match to TRBD2 covers 12 bases. The germline V gene encodes CDR1 MNHEY and CDR2 SMNVEV (reference sequence). The CDR3 consists of 17 residues. With V trimmed by 2 bases and J by 2 bases, 3 bases remained unmatched. CDR3 sequence: CASSLLAGGSNTGELFF. The CDR3 DNA reads TGTGCCAGCAGTTTACTAGCGGGAGGGAGCAACACCGGGGAGCTGTTTTTT.

This clone appeared once. This chain uses TRBV10-3 with TRBJ1-2, with 9 bases identical to TRBD1. CDR3 length equals 14 residues. CDR1 is ENHRY and CDR2 is SYGVKD in the germline V gene. Losses at the gene ends were 8 bases for V and 8 bases for J; bases not matched to a gene: 12. The DNA of the CDR3 is TGTGCCATCCCGCGCGGGGACAGGGTTGGAGGCTACACCTTC. As protein: CAIPRGDRVGGYTF.

Only a few counts were recorded for this clone. The V call is TRBV5-4, the J call TRBJ1-2; no reliable D call. The V and J ends lost 0 bases and 0 bases respectively, with 9 bases between them. The CDR3 spans 15 residues. Germline assignment: CDR1 SGHNT and CDR2 YYREEE (reference sequence). The CDR3 bases are TGTGCCAGCAGCTTGGCCCTGCAGTCTAACTATGGCTACACCTTC. Translated: CASSLALQSNYGYTF. Drawing the rest from reference TRBV5-4 and TRBJ1-2, the complete variable domain is ETGVTQSPTHLIKTRGQQVTLRCSSQSGHNTVSWYQQALGQGPQFIFQYYREEENGRGNFPPRFSGLQFPNYSSELNVNALELDDSALYLCASSLALQSNYGYTFGSGTRLTVV.

CDR3 nucleotide sequence: TGTGCCAGCAGTTATTGGAACGGGGTTGGCCCGTTCTTC. Protein: CASSYWNGVGPFF. The chain is built from TRBV6-2 or TRBV6-3 and TRBJ2-1; the D gene is possibly TRBD2 (5 bases). Germline CDR1 reads MNHEY; CDR2 reads SVGEGT. There are 13 residues in the CDR3. V dropped 3 bases and J dropped 15 bases, with 18 bases sitting between them.

The J gene is TRBJ1-2, the V gene TRBV12-3 or TRBV12-4; D unclear. Trimming stripped 5 bases from V and 10 bases from J, with 11 bases between. The CDR3 runs 11 residues. DNA for the CDR3: TGTGCCAGCAGTGTCAGGAAGGTCTACACCTTC. As protein: CASSVRKVYTF.

This rearrangement joins TRBV6-5 to TRBJ2-7; no reliable D call. The CDR3 length is 13 residues. With 2 bases removed from V and 4 bases from J, the gap between germline ends came to 9 bases. Germline V gene sequence: CDR1 MNHEY, CDR2 SVGAGI. This chain's CDR3 is CASSYRFEYEQYF. CDR3 coding DNA: TGTGCCAGCAGTTACCGATTCGAATACGAGCAGTACTTC.

The chain has TRBV19 and TRBJ1-5; D is ambiguous. This CDR3 is built from 14 residues. From germline, CDR1 is LNHDA and CDR2 SQIVND (reference sequence). V lost 5 bases and J 1 base, leaving 9 bases between the germline ends. As DNA, the CDR3 is TGTGCCAGTAGTCCTTTTCGGAGCAATCAGCCCCAGCATTTT. It encodes CASSPFRSNQPQHF.

Notes on this clone: Within the sample, other DNA sequences also encode this same CDR3. V usage is TRBV6-5 and J usage is TRBJ2-5; D possibly corresponds to TRBD2 (5 bases). The CDR3 has 14 amino acids. The germline V and J ends were trimmed by 0 bases and 5 bases, with 10 bases remaining between them. Germline V CDR1 and CDR2: MNHEY, SVGAGI. CDR3 residues: CASSYSTGRETQYF. The CDR3 bases are TGTGCCAGCAGTTACTCGACGGGAAGGGAGACCCAGTACTTC.

The chain couples TRBV28 to TRBJ1-2; D possibly corresponds to TRBD1 (6 bases). The V end lost 3 bases, the J end lost 4 bases, and 18 bases lay between the germline ends. Germline loops: CDR1 MDHEN, CDR2 SYDVKM. The length of the CDR3 is 16 residues. CDR3 loop: CASSFFRAGATYGYTF. The CDR3 DNA follows: TGTGCCAGCAGTTTTTTCCGGGCAGGGGCCACCTATGGCTACACCTTC.